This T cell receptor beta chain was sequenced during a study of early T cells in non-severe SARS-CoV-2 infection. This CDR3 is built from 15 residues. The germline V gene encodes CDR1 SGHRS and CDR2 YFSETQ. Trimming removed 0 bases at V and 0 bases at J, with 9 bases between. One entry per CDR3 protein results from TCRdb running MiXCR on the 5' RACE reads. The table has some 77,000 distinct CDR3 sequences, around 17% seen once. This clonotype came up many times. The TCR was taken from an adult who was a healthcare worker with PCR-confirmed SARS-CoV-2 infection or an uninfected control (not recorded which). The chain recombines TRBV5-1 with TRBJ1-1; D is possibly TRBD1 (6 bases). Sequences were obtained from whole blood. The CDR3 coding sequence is TGCGCCAGCAGCTTGGCCGGGACACTGAACACTGAAGCTTTCTTT. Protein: CASSLAGTLNTEAFF.